The present TCR beta chain was sequenced within a study of early T cells in non-severe SARS-CoV-2 infection. Study-wide results and limits: Sequences matched to VDJdb favored anti-spike CD8 responses, while private and CD4 specificities were missed.

This clonotype was counted a few times. As yet, its antigen is unknown. TCRdb redid the calling of the 5' RACE reads with MiXCR, one entry per CDR3 protein. Of over 30,000 distinct CDR3 sequences in the sample, about 7% were seen once. CDR1 is MNHEY and CDR2 is SVGAGI in the germline V gene. The V segment lost 0 bases and the J segment 2 bases; nucleotides outside the gene matches: 16. The length of the CDR3 is 20 residues. Material: whole blood, obtained at baseline. The V gene is TRBV6-5, the J gene TRBJ2-5; TRBD2 matches at 9 bases. The sequence was collected from an adult who was a healthcare worker with PCR-confirmed SARS-CoV-2 infection or an uninfected control (not recorded which). Here the CDR3 reads CASSYSLGSGRRVGQETQYF. The CDR3 DNA reads TGTGCCAGCAGTTACTCTCTGGGTAGCGGGAGACGGGTCGGGCAAGAGACCCAGTACTTC.